The rows below give T cell receptor beta chains drawn from one sample of a study of CD8+ T cells in alopecia areata. Clones were read by immunoSEQ multiplex PCR, and TCRdb kept only the in-frame ones, dropping some. The table records about 42,000 clones, about three fifths of them present only once. The starting material was CD8+ T cells sorted from blood, obtained at week 4, from a patient treated with tofacitinib. These receptors all stem from a human donor with alopecia areata. Each CDR3 is given with its conserved first and last residue. Each record gives: D gene, V gene, clone size, J gene, CDR3 protein, CDR3 DNA. The D gene is left open where the match is weak. The size field is filled for only some rows; it gives once, few, many or a size class.

>NA|TRBV6-5|NA|TRBJ2-2
CASSWRGTTGELFF
TGTGCCAGCAGTTGGAGGGGAACCACCGGGGAGCTGTTTTTT
>NA|TRBV5-1|NA|TRBJ2-1
CASSLDGSGNEQFF
TGCGCCAGCAGCTTGGACGGTTCGGGAAATGAGCAGTTCTTC
>NA|TRBV29-1|NA|TRBJ2-7
CSVEGPSESYEQYF
TGCAGCGTTGAAGGACCGTCGGAAAGCTACGAGCAGTACTTC
>TRBD2|TRBV6-5|few|TRBJ2-1
CASSGTSGGANEQFF
TGTGCCAGCAGTGGGACTAGCGGGGGGGCCAATGAGCAGTTCTTC
>NA|TRBV30|once|TRBJ2-7
CAWSEGWGSYEQYF
TGTGCCTGGAGCGAGGGGTGGGGATCCTACGAGCAGTACTTC
>TRBD2|TRBV6-5|once|TRBJ2-1
CASSSGTSSDEQFF
TGTGCCAGCAGCTCCGGGACTAGCAGCGATGAGCAGTTCTTC
>NA|TRBV29-1|once|TRBJ1-2
CSVPEGGIGGYTF
TGCAGCGTTCCCGAAGGGGGAATAGGGGGCTACACCTTC
>NA|TRBV7-9|NA|TRBJ1-2
CASSQPRASEGYTF
TGTGCCAGCAGCCAACCCCGGGCCTCCGAAGGCTACACCTTC
>NA|TRBV6-6|NA|TRBJ1-2
CASSYSGGGYGYTF
TGTGCCAGCAGTTACTCAGGTGGAGGCTATGGCTACACCTTC
>NA|TRBV30|few|TRBJ2-2
CAWSVPTRDTGELFF
TGTGCCTGGAGTGTACCAACTAGGGACACCGGGGAGCTGTTTTTT
>TRBD2|TRBV5-6|large|TRBJ2-2
CASISGTSEYTGELFF
TGTGCCAGCATATCCGGGACTAGCGAGTACACCGGGGAGCTGTTTTTT
>NA|TRBV25-1|NA|TRBJ1-2
CASEGDGYTF
TGTGCCAGCGAGGGGGACGGCTACACCTTC
>TRBD2|TRBV10-2|few|TRBJ2-1
CASSGTSGSYNEQFF
TGCGCCAGCAGTGGGACTAGCGGCTCCTACAATGAGCAGTTCTTC
>TRBD1|TRBV7-2|few|TRBJ2-7
CASSYGTGTYEQYF
TGTGCCAGCAGCTACGGGACAGGGACCTACGAGCAGTACTTC
>NA|TRBV4-1|NA|TRBJ2-7
CASSQDLAYEQYF
TGCGCCAGCAGCCAAGATCTCGCCTACGAGCAGTACTTC
>NA|TRBV29-1|NA|TRBJ1-2
CSVEDLQVSYGYTF
TGCAGCGTTGAAGATCTACAAGTTTCCTATGGCTACACCTTC
>NA|TRBV9|NA|TRBJ2-6
CASQPGNGANVLTF
TGTGCCAGCCAACCGGGGAACGGGGCCAACGTCCTGACTTTC
>NA|TRBV29-1|NA|TRBJ1-2
CSVVEGHGGYTF
TGCAGCGTTGTTGAGGGGCACGGTGGCTACACCTTC
>NA|TRBV30|once|TRBJ1-2
CAWSPGTGNYGYTF
TGTGCCTGGAGCCCCGGGACCGGTAACTATGGCTACACCTTC
>NA|TRBV13|once|TRBJ1-2
CASSLEQGNGYTF
TGTGCCAGCAGCTTAGAACAGGGAAACGGCTACACCTTC
>NA|TRBV19|NA|TRBJ1-5
CASTPPGSRNQPQHF
TGTGCCAGTACCCCCCCAGGGTCCAGGAATCAGCCCCAGCATTTT
>NA|TRBV7-3|NA|TRBJ2-1
CASSLALGNEQFF
TGTGCCAGCAGCTTAGCATTGGGGAATGAGCAGTTCTTC
>TRBD2|TRBV28|NA|TRBJ2-3
CASIGLAGKTDTQYF
TGTGCCAGCATAGGACTAGCGGGGAAGACAGATACGCAGTATTTT
>NA|TRBV29-1|NA|TRBJ1-1
CSGARIREVNTEAFF
TGCAGCGGGGCGAGGATCAGGGAGGTGAACACTGAAGCTTTCTTT
>NA|TRBV25-1|few|TRBJ1-5
CASSPAGLQPQHF
TGTGCCAGCAGTCCTGCAGGTTTACAGCCCCAGCATTTT
>TRBD2|TRBV6-5|NA|TRBJ2-5
CASSPGGGWLETQYF
TGTGCCAGCAGCCCCGGCGGGGGTTGGCTAGAGACCCAGTACTTC
>TRBD1|TRBV6-1|NA|TRBJ2-5
CASSDTPDREETQYF
TGTGCCAGCAGTGATACCCCGGACAGGGAAGAGACCCAGTACTTC
>NA|TRBV7-9|few|TRBJ2-7
CASSPSTYEQYF
TGTGCCAGCAGCCCCTCGACCTACGAGCAGTACTTC
>NA|TRBV4-1|NA|TRBJ2-7
CASSQPGQWEQYF
TGCGCCAGCAGCCAACCAGGACAATGGGAGCAGTACTTC
>NA|TRBV27|few|TRBJ2-7
CASSLGQGDYEQYF
TGTGCCAGCAGTTTAGGACAAGGGGATTACGAGCAGTACTTC
>NA|TRBV7-8|NA|TRBJ1-1
CASSLGSATEAFF
TGTGCCAGCAGCTTAGGTTCGGCCACTGAAGCTTTCTTT
>TRBD1|TRBV29-1|once|TRBJ2-3
CSVEDLGTGDADTQYF
TGCAGCGTTGAAGATCTAGGGACAGGGGACGCAGATACGCAGTATTTT
>NA|TRBV29-1|NA|TRBJ1-2
CSTAGDFGYTF
TGCAGCACCGCAGGGGATTTTGGCTACACCTTC
>NA|TRBV29-1|NA|TRBJ2-1
CSVDGLERNNEQFF
TGCAGCGTTGATGGACTCGAGCGGAACAATGAGCAGTTCTTC
>TRBD1|TRBV29-1|few|TRBJ1-4
CSAGTGTEKLFF
TGCAGCGCCGGGACAGGGACTGAAAAACTGTTTTTT
>NA|TRBV9|NA|TRBJ2-5
CASSVQGIDETQYF
TGTGCCAGCAGCGTACAGGGTATAGATGAGACCCAGTACTTC
>TRBD1|TRBV29-1|NA|TRBJ2-3
CSVGKKGAGDTQYF
TGCAGCGTGGGGAAGAAGGGGGCTGGAGATACGCAGTATTTT
>TRBD1|TRBV30|NA|TRBJ2-7
CACETGVYEQYF
TGTGCCTGTGAGACAGGGGTCTACGAGCAGTACTTC
>TRBD2|TRBV29-1|few|TRBJ2-1
CSVRLAGKQFF
TGCAGCGTTAGGCTAGCGGGGAAGCAGTTCTTC
>NA|TRBV5-1|once|TRBJ1-1
CASSLEADTEAFF
TGCGCCAGCAGCTTGGAGGCGGACACTGAAGCTTTCTTT
>NA|TRBV5-6|once|TRBJ1-4
CASSLALASLGELFF
TGTGCCAGCAGCTTGGCTTTGGCCAGTTTAGGGGAACTGTTTTTT
>NA|TRBV2|NA|TRBJ2-1
CASSEGAGNEQFF
TGTGCCAGCAGTGAGGGGGCGGGCAATGAGCAGTTCTTC